This T cell receptor beta chain was recovered during a study of T cells in Graves' hyperthyroidism and ophthalmopathy. Study-level findings and limits: Blood also contained most expanded thyroid clonotypes above 0.001.

At least ten counts were recorded for this clonotype. Its antigen is as yet unknown. The CDR3 is made up of 15 amino acids. Germline CDR1 LGHNT, CDR2 FRNRAP. V dropped 9 bases and J dropped 0 bases, with 15 bases sitting between them. Amplification of TCR beta CDR3 regions used RNA as the template. HTBI primers were the set used in a first-round RT-PCR of the TCR CDR3. TCRdb recomputed calls from the multiplex PCR reads with MiXCR, one row per CDR3 protein. This sample has 550,000 to 800,000 distinct CDR3 sequences, with around 15% found just once. No ophthalmopathy progression within 18 months constituted stable Graves' hyperthyroidism. Disease duration under 2 months; hyperthyroidism patients were aged 18 to 65. Diagnoses were established using clinical symptoms, serum thyroxine and TRAb, thyroid ultrasound and orbital computed tomography.

The rearrangement uses TRBV12-5 and TRBJ2-1; possibly TRBD2 for D (6 bases). The sequenced material came from blood. The receptor comes from a man aged 50 to 60 with Graves' hyperthyroidism. The CDR3 region is CARSLREASYNEQFF. The CDR3 DNA reads TGTGCTAGGAGTTTGAGGGAGGCCTCCTACAATGAGCAGTTCTTC.